At least ten counts were recorded for the clone carrying this TCR beta chain. Antigen: not known. CDR1 is SGHDT and CDR2 is YYEEEE in the germline V gene. This CDR3 comprises 13 residues. V gave up 6 bases and J gave up 2 bases, with 12 bases separating them. The data were taken from a study of T cell repertoires in aging, cancer and after chemotherapy. Study results and caveats: Loss of evenness, beyond lost richness, contributed to age-related TCR diversity decline in cancer patients. Hematological cancer patients had lymphoid organ infiltration that may impair thymic emigration or T cell expansion. The repertoire data cannot show anything about immunological memory following chemotherapy.

Multiplex touch-down PCR with TRB-A/B primers amplified rearranged V-D-J TRB sequences. Each CDR3 protein gets one entry after TCRdb re-called the multiplex PCR reads with MiXCR. The sample carries thousands of distinct CDR3 sequences, roughly 25% recorded once. The template was genomic DNA from peripheral blood, not RNA. The sequencing input was blood. This TCR was recovered from a human donor with a blood cancer. V gene TRBV5-6 combines with J gene TRBJ2-7; perhaps TRBD1 as D (5 bases). The CDR3 DNA is TGTGCCAGCATGCAGGGCCACACCTACGAGCAGTACTTC. This codes for CASMQGHTYEQYF.